The 30 T cell receptor beta chains presented below share a single source sample, sequenced in a study of shared clonotypes between healthy human individuals. Naivety among CD8 cells was defined by CD45RO negativity and positive CCR7 selection, thereby excluding terminally differentiated effector memory CD45RA+ cells. Data came from immunoSEQ multiplex PCR; TCRdb stores just in-frame clones and leaves some out. The sample carries around 1.9 million clones, under 95% recorded once. The source material was naive CD8+ T cells from PBMCs. The source of these receptors is a man aged 18-30 years in good health. Some clones in this sample may be carry-over from other donors' samples.

The chain combines TRBV30 with TRBJ1-1, with a weak D call TRBD1 (5 bases). V lost 2 bases and J 0 bases, leaving 22 bases between the germline ends. CDR1 GTSNPN and CDR2 SVGIG come from the germline V gene (reference sequence). The CDR3 covers 18 residues. CDR3 in amino acids: CAWSFEAQFTGLNTEAFF. As DNA, the CDR3 is TGTGCCTGGAGTTTCGAGGCCCAATTTACAGGTTTGAACACTGAAGCTTTCTTT.

The chain uses TRBV5-6 and TRBJ2-5; D not certain. The CDR3 covers 13 residues. The V end lost 4 bases, the J end lost 2 bases, and 9 bases lay between the germline ends. Germline V CDR1 and CDR2: SGHDT, YYEEEE. The chain's CDR3 is CASSQELQETQYF. The DNA of the CDR3 is TGTGCCAGCAGCCAAGAATTACAAGAGACCCAGTACTTC.

This rearrangement joins TRBV9 to TRBJ2-3; D not resolved. The V end was cut by 4 bases, the J end by 2 bases, with 14 bases between. Germline CDR1 is SGDLS and CDR2 is YYNGEE. This CDR3 contains 15 residues. CDR3 nucleotides: TGTGCCAGCAGCCCAGCAGAAGCGCCCACAGATACGCAGTATTTT. Translated: CASSPAEAPTDTQYF.

This chain joins TRBV14 and TRBJ2-7; D perhaps matches TRBD2 (7 bases). The V gene's germline CDR1 is SGHDN and CDR2 FVKESK. This CDR3 comprises 16 residues. The V gene lost 2 bases and the J gene lost 4 bases, with 18 bases spanning the gap. The CDR3 is CASSQTRGREWYEQYF. The CDR3 nucleotides read TGTGCCAGCAGCCAAACGCGGGGGCGGGAGTGGTACGAGCAGTACTTC.

A word on this clone: Other DNA sequences of this sample code for an identical CDR3. CDR3 coding DNA: TGTGCCAGCAGTTTATTGGCGGGAGGAGGCAATGAGCAGTTCTTC. This encodes CASSLLAGGGNEQFF. V and J are TRBV28 and TRBJ2-1; 8 bases match TRBD2. The CDR3 extends over 15 amino acids. After removal of 1 base from V and 6 bases from J, the junction contained 5 bases not matched to a gene. The germline gives CDR1 MDHEN, CDR2 SYDVKM.

The chain is built from TRBV28 and TRBJ2-1; D is perhaps TRBD2 (5 bases). Trimming cost V 6 bases and J 4 bases, with 19 bases left between them. Germline V gives CDR1 MDHEN, CDR2 SYDVKM. The CDR3 covers 16 residues. CDR3 in amino acids: CASSRDGPGLYNEQFF. The CDR3 DNA is TGTGCCAGCAGCCGGGATGGCCCCGGACTGTACAATGAGCAGTTCTTC.

The rearrangement links TRBV10-3 to TRBJ2-7, with D tentatively TRBD1 (6 bases). The V end lost 5 bases, the J end lost 0 bases, and 17 bases lay between the germline ends. This CDR3 comprises 16 residues. CDR1 ENHRY and CDR2 SYGVKD come from the germline V gene. The CDR3 DNA follows: TGTGCCATCAGTACCTGGGGTGGGGGCGGCTCCTACGAGCAGTACTTC. This translates into CAISTWGGGGSYEQYF.

V gene TRBV15 combines with J gene TRBJ1-4; D possibly corresponds to TRBD1 (5 bases). Germline values: CDR1 LNHNV, CDR2 YYDKDF (reference sequence). The CDR3 is 14 amino acids. V lost 1 base and J 12 bases, leaving 15 bases between the germline ends. CDR3 nucleotides: TGTGCCACCAGCAGAGCCGAGGAGGGCAGGGAACTGTTTTTT. Translation gives CATSRAEEGRELFF.

V is TRBV25-1 and J is TRBJ1-2; D call uncertain. Germline V gives CDR1 MGHDK, CDR2 SYGVNS. The CDR3 spans 11 residues. V lost 4 bases and J 8 bases, leaving 8 bases between the germline ends. The CDR3, as DNA: TGTGCCAGCAGTGGGGTCCGGGGCTACACCTTC. Residues: CASSGVRGYTF.

This chain links TRBV28 with TRBJ1-1; 9 bases agree with TRBD1. Trimming took 5 bases from V and 2 from J; bases not matched to a gene: 12. In germline, CDR1 is MDHEN, CDR2 SYDVKM. This CDR3 spans 17 amino acids. CDR3 loop: CASSPRTGDPINTEAFF. In DNA form, the CDR3 reads TGTGCCAGCAGTCCCCGGACAGGGGATCCTATTAACACTGAAGCTTTCTTT.

V is TRBV7-9 and J is TRBJ2-7, with 9 bases identical to TRBD1. V was clipped by 5 bases and J by 3 bases; unmatched bases: 11. Germline CDR1 SEHNR, CDR2 FQNEAQ (reference sequence). This CDR3 region has 16 residues. The CDR3 reads CASSLTIVGQGYEQYF. The CDR3 DNA reads as TGTGCCAGCAGCCTTACTATTGTGGGACAGGGCTACGAGCAGTACTTC.

On this clone: Other DNA variants within this sample encode the same CDR3. The chain joins TRBV5-1 to TRBJ2-2; 7 nucleotides line up with TRBD1. Germline CDR1 SGHRS, CDR2 YFSETQ. This CDR3 has 15 residues. Losses at the gene ends were 0 bases for V and 1 base for J; bases not matched to a gene: 0. The CDR3 DNA is TGCGCCAGCAGCTTGGGGACAGGGAACACCGGGGAGCTGTTTTTT. This translates into CASSLGTGNTGELFF.

This clone was seen only once. This sequence joins TRBV7-9 and TRBJ2-5; TRBD1 matches at 9 bases. The CDR3 loop spans 14 amino acids. Unmatched junction bases numbered 3, after V lost 4 bases and J lost 3 bases. Per the germline V gene, CDR1 is SEHNR and CDR2 is FQNEAQ (reference sequence). CDR3 nucleotide sequence: TGTGCCAGCAGCTGGGACAGGGAAGAAGAGACCCAGTACTTC. It encodes CASSWDREEETQYF.

This sequence joins TRBV7-8 and TRBJ2-1; tentatively, D is TRBD1 or TRBD2 (7 bases each). Germline CDR1 is SGHVS and CDR2 is FQNEAQ. There are 15 residues in the CDR3. V dropped 4 bases and J dropped 4 bases, with 14 bases sitting between them. Here the CDR3 DNA reads TGTGCCAGCAGCTGGAGCGGGACAGCATACAATGAGCAGTTCTTC. Translation: CASSWSGTAYNEQFF.

Only one count was recorded for this clone. This sequence joins TRBV7-9 and TRBJ2-3; possible D gene TRBD1, 5 bases. Germline CDR1 reads SEHNR; CDR2 reads FQNEAQ (reference sequence). V was trimmed by 5 bases and J by 4 bases, leaving 19 bases between them. CDR3 length: 16 residues. The CDR3 spells CASSRRPLTGADTQYF. CDR3 bases: TGTGCCAGCAGCCGAAGACCCTTAACAGGTGCAGATACGCAGTATTTT.

The rearrangement joins TRBV4-1 to TRBJ1-2, with D possibly matching TRBD1 (6 bases). The germline V and J ends were trimmed by 1 base and 8 bases, with 11 bases remaining between them. CDR1 and CDR2 from the germline V gene are MGHRA and YSYEKL. This CDR3 spans 13 amino acids. CDR3 sequence (DNA): TGCGCCAGCAGCCAAGTGGGGGCCGCCGGCTACACCTTC. This translates into CASSQVGAAGYTF.

This chain uses TRBV27 with TRBJ2-7, with a tentative D call TRBD2 (6 bases). Trimming removed 6 bases from V and 0 bases from J, with 12 bases in between. This CDR3 contains 14 residues. Germline loops: CDR1 MNHEY, CDR2 SMNVEV (reference sequence). The CDR3 bases are TGTGCCAGCAGCCCTAGCGCGAGCTCCTACGAGCAGTACTTC. Protein sequence: CASSPSASSYEQYF.

The gene calls are TRBV5-1 and TRBJ1-1, with TRBD1 as a possible D gene (5 bases). The length of the CDR3 is 14 residues. With 4 bases removed from V and 4 bases from J, the gap between germline ends came to 14 bases. In germline, CDR1 is SGHRS, CDR2 YFSETQ. CDR3 sequence (DNA): TGCGCCAGCAGCCCGGACACAGCGGGCACTGAAGCTTTCTTT. Translating it yields CASSPDTAGTEAFF.

This chain uses TRBV5-1 with TRBJ1-1, with a tentative D call TRBD1 (5 bases). The CDR3 totals 14 residues. V was clipped by 4 bases and J by 6 bases, with 16 bases between them. Germline V gene lookup returns CDR1 SGHRS and CDR2 YFSETQ. CDR3 coding DNA: TGCGCCAGCAGCCTAAAGGGGATTCAGGCTGAAGCTTTCTTT. Protein product: CASSLKGIQAEAFF. The full variable domain, in which reference TRBV5-1 and TRBJ1-1 provide the parts outside the CDR3, is KAGVTQTPRYLIKTRGQQVTLSCSPISGHRSVSWYQQTPGQGLQFLFEYFSETQRNKGNFPGRFSGRQFSNSRSEMNVSTLELGDSALYLCASSLKGIQAEAFFGQGTRLTVV.

The rearrangement links TRBV29-1 to TRBJ2-2; a weak D match, TRBD1 (5 bases). Trimming left V 2 bases short and J 0 bases short, with 10 bases between. CDR1 and CDR2 (germline): SQVTM, ANQGSEA. CDR3 size: 15 residues. This CDR3 is CSVESTGTNTGELFF. In nucleotides, the CDR3 is TGCAGCGTTGAATCCACAGGAACGAACACCGGGGAGCTGTTTTTT.

This clone was recorded once. The same CDR3 arises from other DNA sequences in this sample as well. The chain combines TRBV9 with TRBJ2-1, with 11 bases that match TRBD2. Germline CDR1 and CDR2: SGDLS and YYNGEE. With V trimmed by 3 bases and J by 6 bases, 5 bases remained unmatched. The CDR3 has 15 residues. The CDR3 region is CASSGSGRALNEQFF. The CDR3 DNA follows: TGTGCCAGCAGCGGTAGCGGGAGGGCCCTCAATGAGCAGTTCTTC.

This sequence joins TRBV5-4 and TRBJ2-1; the D is unclear. V was shortened by 4 bases and J by 15 bases, with 20 bases between the two germline ends. CDR1 and CDR2 from the germline V gene are SGHNT and YYREEE (reference sequence). This CDR3 contains 13 residues. The CDR3 coding sequence is TGTGCCAGCAGCCTTCACCCGACACCCGAGGTGTTCTTC. This encodes CASSLHPTPEVFF.

The chain is built from TRBV6-5 and TRBJ2-1; 7 nucleotides agree with TRBD2. The length of the CDR3 is 13 residues. Germline V lookup: CDR1 MNHEY, CDR2 SVGAGI. The V and J ends lost 1 base and 9 bases, in that order; junction bases with no gene match: 3. This CDR3 reads CASSYYLAVEQFF. DNA for the CDR3: TGTGCCAGCAGTTACTACCTAGCGGTTGAGCAGTTCTTC.

The V and J genes are TRBV27 and TRBJ1-4, with 7 positions matching TRBD1. Trimming at V came to 2 bases and at J to 7 bases, leaving 4 bases not matched to a gene. The germline V gene encodes CDR1 MNHEY and CDR2 SMNVEV (reference sequence). This CDR3 comprises 14 residues. DNA for the CDR3: TGTGCCAGCAGTTTAGTTGGGACAGCTGAAAAACTGTTTTTT. The encoded protein is CASSLVGTAEKLFF. Drawing the rest from reference TRBV27 and TRBJ1-4, the complete variable domain is EAQVTQNPRYLITVTGKKLTVTCSQNMNHEYMSWYRQDPGLGLRQIYYSMNVEVTDKGDVPEGYKVSRKEKRNFPLILESPSPNQTSLYFCASSLVGTAEKLFFGSGTQLSVL.

This chain links TRBV28 with TRBJ2-7, with D perhaps TRBD2 (7 bases). This CDR3 region has 14 residues. V lost 6 bases to trimming and J lost 0 bases, with 12 bases between them. CDR1 and CDR2 (germline): MDHEN, SYDVKM. The CDR3 bases are TGTGCCAGCAGCCTGGGGGGGCGCTCCTACGAGCAGTACTTC. Residues: CASSLGGRSYEQYF.

The J gene is TRBJ2-1, the V gene TRBV4-1; possibly TRBD2 for D (6 bases). Trimming took 0 bases from V and 7 from J, leaving 16 bases between them. The CDR3 extends over 16 amino acids. Looked up from germline, CDR1 is MGHRA and CDR2 is YSYEKL. The CDR3 DNA is TGCGCCAGCAGCCAAGACCCTTTTAGCGGTAGGAATGAGCAGTTCTTC. This encodes CASSQDPFSGRNEQFF.

This rearrangement joins TRBV27 to TRBJ2-5; 8 bases map to TRBD2. Losses at the gene ends were 7 bases for V and 3 bases for J; bases not matched to a gene: 7. The germline CDR1 and CDR2 sequences are MNHEY and SMNVEV (reference sequence). The CDR3 contains 14 residues. This CDR3 reads CASKERELEETQYF. DNA for the CDR3: TGTGCCAGCAAGGAGCGGGAGTTGGAAGAGACCCAGTACTTC.

CDR3 DNA sequence: TGTGCCAGCAGTGAAACAGGGGGCCCCAACACCGGGGAGCTGTTTTTT. Its translation is CASSETGGPNTGELFF. The chain combines TRBV25-1 with TRBJ2-2, with 9 bases identical to TRBD1. Germline CDR1 and CDR2: MGHDK and SYGVNS. Trimming cost V 2 bases and J 2 bases; bases outside gene matches: 3. This CDR3 is 16 amino acids long.

The chain is built from TRBV19 and TRBJ1-3, with D uncertain. The germline V gene has CDR1 LNHDA and CDR2 SQIVND (reference sequence). Trimming pared 3 bases from V and 4 bases from J, leaving 10 bases between. The CDR3 extends over 14 amino acids. CDR3 nucleotide sequence: TGTGCCAGTAGTATTGGGCCAGCAGGAAACACCATATATTTT. Protein product: CASSIGPAGNTIYF.

The chain joins TRBV5-1 to TRBJ2-7; the D gene is possibly TRBD2 (5 bases). V dropped 3 bases and J dropped 6 bases, with 13 bases sitting between them. The CDR3 consists of 13 residues. CDR1 is SGHRS, CDR2 YFSETQ, per germline. CDR3 in DNA: TGCGCCAGCAGCTCGATAAACCGGGGCGAGCAGTACTTC. It specifies CASSSINRGEQYF.